These T cell receptor beta chains were read from a single sample in a study of blood T cell repertoires in COVID-19. Sequenced by immunoSEQ multiplex PCR; TCRdb stores in-frame clones only, minus some. The repertoire holds around 190,000 clones, with roughly 87% as singletons. The specimen was PBMCs or T cells enriched from blood (not recorded which). The receptor set was obtained from a man aged 18-30 years with acute COVID-19. The conserved cysteine and the conserved F or W are not part of the CDR3 here. The D gene is left open where the match is weak. Expanded clones are given a class, and other clones once, few, many or no size at all.

V,size,D,CDR3
TRBV5-1,.,TRBD1,ASSLGAGGPTEAF
TRBV19,.,TRBD1,ASSIKGAEKLF
TRBV28,.,TRBD2,ASSHREGADTQY
TRBV12-5,.,.,ASGLDLSSYNEQF
TRBV12-3/TRBV12-4,.,.,ASSPRDSYEQY
TRBV11-2,.,.,ASSPGAGEQF
TRBV2,.,.,ASSDGQGGGYT
TRBV4-3,many,.,ASSTYRDISYEQY
TRBV18,.,.,ASSPSQAGEKLF
TRBV29-1,.,.,SVEARAANEQF
TRBV11-2,.,TRBD2,ASSITGTSGRGDGELF
TRBV28,.,.,ASSQQGLTNEKLF
TRBV2,few,.,ASSDSTYEQY
TRBV30,.,TRBD1,AWSTGQGSNQPQH
TRBV20-1,.,TRBD2,SASAGAGELF
TRBV6-5,.,.,ASSYAENQPQH
TRBV3-1/TRBV3-2,.,.,ASSQGLVDEQF
TRBV10-1,.,.,ASSTRQVSSGNTIY
TRBV6-2/TRBV6-3,.,.,ASSYHREYEQY
TRBV24-1,.,.,ATSDLVGGGETQY
TRBV5-1,.,.,ASSNSVYSNTEAF